This T cell receptor beta chain comes out of a study of a mutant IDH1 vaccine in newly diagnosed glioma. Overall study results and limits: Changes in the top peripheral T cell clonotypes seemingly had no bearing on pseudoprogression.

Sequencing was performed with immunoSEQ multiplex PCR; in TCRdb, only in-frame clones are kept and a portion is missing. The sample has roughly 50,000 clones, 70% to 90% seen once. The CDR3 runs 17 residues. With 4 bases clipped from V and 5 bases from J, the junction kept 7 bases outside the gene matches. CDR1 is ENHRY, CDR2 SYGVKD, per germline. A remark on this clone: No antigen is known for it.

The time point: baseline, week 1 (first vaccination visit). Sample treatment: pre-vaccination baseline after standard-of-care therapy. Source: PBMCs, taken from a glioma patient treated with radiotherapy, temozolomide or both. This sequence was found in a man between 18 and 29 years old with glioma. The gene calls are TRBV10-3 and TRBJ2-1; 14 nucleotides line up with TRBD2. CDR3 sequence reads: CAISARGGLAGDNEQFF. The DNA of the CDR3 is TGTGCCATCAGTGCACGAGGGGGACTAGCGGGAGACAATGAGCAGTTCTTC.